One and the same sample provided the 15 T cell receptor beta chains below, sequenced in a study of blood T cell repertoires in COVID-19. Only in-frame clones appear in the TCRdb table, and some are missing; sequencing was by immunoSEQ multiplex PCR. The sample includes roughly 69,000 clones, about 88% of them seen just once. The specimen was peripheral blood. The receptors derive from a human donor in a cohort sampled during active COVID-19.

This clone has only one observation. The chain combines TRBV5-1 with TRBJ1-1; 7 bases are a match to TRBD1. The CDR3 is made up of 14 amino acids. V lost 3 bases, J lost 2 bases, and 4 bases stayed unmatched. The V gene's germline CDR1 is SGHRS and CDR2 YFSETQ. The DNA for the CDR3 is TGCGCCAGCAGCTCGGGACAGCCAAACACTGAAGCTTTCTTT. Translation: CASSSGQPNTEAFF.

This clone was detected a few times. The chain carries TRBV11-2 and TRBJ2-7; 9 nucleotides line up with TRBD1. The V and J ends lost 4 bases and 1 base, in that order; junction bases with no gene match: 5. The CDR3 totals 15 residues. Germline V gives CDR1 SGHAT, CDR2 FQNNGV. As DNA, the CDR3 is TGTGCCAGCAGCTGGGGGACAGGGCCTTCCTACGAGCAGTACTTC. Translated, it gives CASSWGTGPSYEQYF. The complete variable domain, with remaining parts taken from reference TRBV11-2 and TRBJ2-7, reads EAGVAQSPRYKIIEKRQSVAFWCNPISGHATLYWYQQILGQGPKLLIQFQNNGVVDDSQLPKDRFSAERLKGVDSTLKIQPAKLEDSAVYLCASSWGTGPSYEQYFGPGTRLTVT.

This clone appeared a few times. This chain connects TRBV2 to TRBJ2-1; tentatively, D is TRBD2 (6 bases). In germline, CDR1 is SNHLY, CDR2 FYNNEI. The CDR3 has 15 residues. V was shortened by 6 bases and J by 1 base, with 13 bases between the two germline ends. This CDR3 is CASSSTGTSYNEQFF. In DNA, the CDR3 is TGTGCCAGCAGCTCGACCGGGACTTCCTACAATGAGCAGTTCTTC.

The rearrangement links TRBV11-2 to TRBJ1-1; TRBD1 aligns across 7 bases. Germline V lookup: CDR1 SGHAT, CDR2 FQNNGV. V lost 3 bases, J lost 4 bases, and 5 bases stayed unmatched. This CDR3 comprises 14 residues. Written as DNA, the CDR3 is TGTGCCAGCAGCTTCGCAGGGGGAGCCACTGAAGCTTTCTTT. This encodes CASSFAGGATEAFF.

This chain uses TRBV5-6 with TRBJ2-7; 8 bases align to TRBD1. Germline CDR1 and CDR2: SGHDT and YYEEEE. This CDR3 is built from 16 residues. The V gene end was trimmed by 0 bases and the J gene end by 0 bases; junction bases not matched to a gene: 5. CDR3 in DNA: TGTGCCAGCAGCTTGGTTGTGACAGGGGACTCCTACGAGCAGTACTTC. It specifies CASSLVVTGDSYEQYF.

The chain is built from TRBV18 and TRBJ2-5; 9 bases are a match to TRBD1. V shed 3 bases and J 4 bases; nucleotides not matched to a gene: 15. CDR3 length: 18 amino acids. The V gene's germline CDR1 is KGHSH and CDR2 LQKENI. CDR3: CASSPTVTGTGKRETQYF. CDR3 bases: TGTGCCAGCTCACCTACGGTAACCGGGACAGGGAAAAGAGAGACCCAGTACTTC.

DNA for the CDR3: TGCAGCTATATAGCGGGAAGCCAGGGAAATGAGCAGTTCTTC. It yields the protein CSYIAGSQGNEQFF. The genes are TRBV29-1 and TRBJ2-1; TRBD2 aligns across 8 bases. This CDR3 has 14 residues. J lost 7 bases, V lost 8 bases, and 13 bases had no gene match. CDR1 is SQVTM and CDR2 is ANQGSEA in the germline V gene.

The chain has TRBV24-1 and TRBJ2-1; 7 nucleotides agree with TRBD2. Per the germline V gene, CDR1 is KGHDR and CDR2 is SFDVKD. Trimming at V came to 5 bases and at J to 6 bases, leaving 12 bases not matched to a gene. The CDR3 is made up of 16 amino acids. The DNA of the CDR3 is TGTGCCACCAGTGCCCTCGGACTAGGCGACAGCAATGAGCAGTTCTTC. It is translated as CATSALGLGDSNEQFF.

This clone was seen only once. V usage is TRBV5-1 and J usage is TRBJ1-3; no clear D. CDR1 SGHRS and CDR2 YFSETQ come from the germline V gene. The CDR3 contains 13 residues. V dropped 4 bases and J dropped 3 bases, with 8 bases sitting between them. CDR3 residues: CASSTQIGNTIYF. The CDR3 DNA is TGCGCCAGCAGCACCCAGATTGGAAACACCATATATTTT.

This clone has just a few counts. This chain links TRBV6-6 with TRBJ1-6; TRBD1 agrees at 8 bases. CDR1 is MNHNY and CDR2 is SVGAGI in the germline V gene (reference sequence). V shed 5 bases and J 0 bases; nucleotides not matched to a gene: 9. This CDR3 spans 18 amino acids. The chain's CDR3 is CASSPAGQGSSYNSPLHF. The CDR3 coding sequence is TGTGCCAGCAGTCCGGCCGGACAGGGTAGCTCCTATAATTCACCCCTCCACTTT.

The rearrangement links TRBV6-5 to TRBJ2-5; 11 bases are a match to TRBD2. There are 14 residues in the CDR3. The V gene's germline CDR1 is MNHEY and CDR2 SVGAGI. The trim removed 5 bases at V and 4 bases at J, leaving 3 bases unmatched. The CDR3: CASSLAGGVETQYF. CDR3 bases: TGTGCCAGCAGTCTAGCGGGAGGAGTAGAGACCCAGTACTTC.

This sequence joins TRBV5-4 and TRBJ2-3, with D possibly matching TRBD1 (6 bases). Trimming stripped 0 bases from V and 0 bases from J, with 8 bases between. This CDR3 has 15 residues. Germline assignment: CDR1 SGHNT and CDR2 YYREEE (reference sequence). The chain's CDR3 is CASSLVGQSTDTQYF. Here the CDR3 DNA reads TGTGCCAGCAGCTTGGTCGGACAGAGCACAGATACGCAGTATTTT.

V is TRBV10-2 and J is TRBJ2-1; 9 nucleotides align to TRBD1. The ends lost 3 bases at V and 15 bases at J; junction bases unmatched: 9. The germline V gene has CDR1 WSHSY and CDR2 SAAADI. The CDR3 runs 13 residues. CDR3 sequence (DNA): TGCGCCAGCAGTGACCTACAGGGGGCCCCCCGGTTCTTC. Protein product: CASSDLQGAPRFF.

The chain links TRBV3-1 (or the pseudogene TRBV3-2) to TRBJ2-5; a weak D match, TRBD2 (6 bases). Between the trimmed V and J ends, which lost 5 bases and 3 bases, there was a span of 16 bases. CDR3 length: 15 amino acids. Germline CDR1 and CDR2: LGHDT and YNNKEL (reference sequence). This CDR3 is CASSTQTRVKETQYF. CDR3 nucleotide sequence: TGTGCCAGCAGCACCCAGACTAGGGTCAAAGAGACCCAGTACTTC.

This chain connects TRBV18 to TRBJ1-6; TRBD1 matches 7 bases. Trimming at V came to 4 bases and at J to 5 bases, leaving 11 bases not matched to a gene. The germline CDR1 and CDR2 sequences are KGHSH and LQKENI. This CDR3 spans 17 amino acids. The CDR3 DNA reads TGTGCCAGCTCACGCGGGACAGCCGGCTCGAATAATTCACCCCTCCACTTT. Protein: CASSRGTAGSNNSPLHF.